The rows below give T cell receptor beta chains drawn from one sample of a study of Graves' ophthalmopathy and Graves' hyperthyroidism. TCRdb reanalysed the multiplex PCR reads using MiXCR and keeps one entry per CDR3 protein. The sample consists of 300,000 or so distinct CDR3 sequences, 15% to 20% of them appearing once. Sequencing input: peripheral blood. The receptor source for this set is an adult man with Graves' ophthalmopathy. The CDR3 runs from the conserved cysteine through the conserved F or W. The D gene is left open where the match is weak. Rows give clone size only sometimes, using once, few, many, or a class for an expanded clone.

d_call j_call v_call clone_size cdr3_aa cdr3_nt
. TRBJ2-5 TRBV4-1 . CASSPGPGRETQYF TGCGCCAGCAGCCCCGGACCCGGTCGGGAGACCCAGTACTTC
. TRBJ1-2 TRBV28 few CASSPGIGLTVYGYTF TGTGCCAGCAGTCCCGGGATAGGGCTAACCGTCTATGGCTACACCTTC
. TRBJ1-2 TRBV2 many CASRAGSNYGYTF TGTGCCAGCAGGGCAGGAAGCAACTATGGCTACACCTTC
TRBD1 TRBJ1-1 TRBV11-2 many CASSPTTGGYEGMNTEAFF TGTGCCAGCAGCCCGACGACAGGGGGCTATGAGGGGATGAACACTGAAGCTTTCTTT
TRBD1 TRBJ1-1 TRBV6-1 many CASSIRQGLLPEAFF TGTGCCAGCAGTATCAGACAGGGCCTGCTACCTGAAGCTTTCTTT
TRBD2 TRBJ2-7 TRBV11-2 many CASSLIGGSLGGNYEQYF TGTGCCAGCAGCCTCATCGGGGGGTCTCTCGGGGGTAACTACGAGCAGTACTTC
. TRBJ2-2 TRBV20-1 many CSASRNTGELFF TGCAGTGCTAGTAGGAACACCGGGGAGCTGTTTTTT
. TRBJ1-1 TRBV2 many CASSSTQGNTEAFF TGTGCCAGCAGTAGCACGCAGGGGAACACTGAAGCTTTCTTT
. TRBJ2-7 TRBV9 many CASSVEGGGAHEQYF TGTGCCAGCAGCGTAGAGGGAGGAGGGGCTCACGAGCAGTACTTC
. TRBJ1-2 TRBV28 . CASIYWGDGYIF TGTGCCAGCATCTATTGGGGGGATGGCTACATCTTC
. TRBJ2-6 TRBV6-1 . CASSMSSGANVLTF TGTGCCAGCAGTATGTCATCTGGGGCCAACGTCCTGACTTTC
TRBD2 TRBJ2-7 TRBV20-1 many CSALSGTSGATYEQYF TGCAGTGCCCTGTCCGGGACTAGCGGGGCTACCTACGAGCAGTACTTC
TRBD1 TRBJ1-1 TRBV27 many CASLSPGGTEAFF TGTGCCAGCTTATCTCCAGGGGGCACTGAAGCTTTCTTT
TRBD2 TRBJ2-3 TRBV12-3/TRBV12-4 many CASSRTSGGDTDTQYF TGTGCCAGCAGTCGGACTAGCGGGGGGGATACAGATACGCAGTATTTT
TRBD1 TRBJ2-5 TRBV7-6 few CASSRWTGEETQYF TGTGCCAGCAGCCGCTGGACAGGCGAAGAGACCCAGTACTTC
. TRBJ1-1 TRBV5-6 many CASSSGHVNTEAFF TGTGCCAGCAGCTCGGGACACGTGAACACTGAAGCTTTCTTT
. TRBJ2-7 TRBV5-1 many CASSLGWNEQYF TGCGCCAGCAGCTTGGGGTGGAACGAGCAGTACTTC
TRBD2 TRBJ2-5 TRBV11-2 . CASSLTSGKSGTQYF TGTGCCAGCAGCTTAACTAGCGGGAAGAGCGGGACCCAGTACTTC
TRBD1 TRBJ1-1 TRBV5-1 many CASSLEGQGTQAFF TGCGCCAGCAGCTTGGAGGGACAGGGGACCCAAGCTTTCTTT
. TRBJ2-5 TRBV6-5 many CASSYSRRTQETQYF TGTGCCAGCAGTTACTCGCGACGGACTCAAGAGACCCAGTACTTC
. TRBJ2-5 TRBV3-1 many CASSREEGRYRETQYF TGTGCCAGCAGCCGGGAGGAAGGCCGATACCGGGAGACCCAGTACTTC
. TRBJ2-7 TRBV28 many CASGDWEEQYF TGTGCCAGCGGCGACTGGGAGGAGCAGTACTTC
. TRBJ2-2 TRBV30 many CAWEPTTGQTTRNTGELFF TGTGCCTGGGAGCCTACTACGGGACAGACGACTAGGAACACCGGGGAGCTGTTTTTT
TRBD1 TRBJ1-2 TRBV12-3/TRBV12-4 . CASSSSGQGFGYTF TGTGCCAGCAGTTCTTCCGGACAGGGGTTTGGCTACACCTTC
TRBD1 TRBJ1-2 TRBV28 many CASSLVLLGTVNYSYTF TGTGCCAGCAGTTTAGTCCTGTTGGGGACAGTAAACTATAGCTACACCTTC
. TRBJ2-2 TRBV6-4 . CASSGWNTGELFF TGTGCCAGCTCTGGGTGGAACACCGGGGAGCTGTTTTTT
. TRBJ2-5 TRBV11-2 many CASSLESGGTASQETQYF TGTGCCAGCAGCTTAGAGTCTGGGGGGACAGCCAGCCAAGAGACCCAGTACTTC
TRBD1 TRBJ2-7 TRBV6-5 many CASSYSTQGAREQYF TGTGCCAGCAGTTACTCGACCCAGGGGGCTCGAGAGCAGTACTTC
. TRBJ2-7 TRBV6-2/TRBV6-3 . CASSTGLVFGQYF TGTGCCAGCAGTACGGGCCTCGTTTTTGGGCAGTACTTC
. TRBJ1-5 TRBV6-5 many CATSIFNQPQHF TGTGCCACCTCGATATTCAATCAGCCCCAGCATTTT
. TRBJ2-5 TRBV6-5 many CASSYGGQETQYF TGTGCCAGCAGTTACGGTGGGCAAGAGACCCAGTACTTC
. TRBJ2-5 TRBV10-1 many CASSDGFQGTQYF TGCGCCAGCAGTGACGGCTTTCAAGGGACCCAGTACTTC
TRBD1 TRBJ1-2 TRBV7-2 many CASSSAWTGGRYGYTF TGTGCCAGCAGCTCAGCCTGGACAGGGGGACGGTATGGCTACACCTTC
. TRBJ1-3 TRBV6-5 many CASSYSSARGDTIYF TGTGCCAGCAGTTACTCGTCCGCACGTGGAGACACCATATATTTT
. TRBJ1-1 TRBV3-1 many CASSQDSTGSTEAFF TGTGCCAGCAGCCAAGATTCGACAGGCAGCACTGAAGCTTTCTTT
. TRBJ2-7 TRBV28 few CASSLINPYEQYF TGTGCCAGCAGCTTGATAAATCCCTACGAGCAGTACTTC
. TRBJ1-1 TRBV27 . CASSSWGRSMNTEAFF TGTGCCAGCAGCTCCTGGGGCCGCTCAATGAACACTGAAGCTTTCTTT
. TRBJ2-5 TRBV5-5 . CASSQGPSATQYF TGTGCCAGCAGCCAGGGACCCTCCGCCACCCAGTACTTC
. TRBJ1-1 TRBV11-2 many CASSSGAQSYTEAFF TGTGCCAGCAGCTCCGGGGCCCAGAGTTACACTGAAGCTTTCTTT
TRBD2 TRBJ2-7 TRBV4-1 many CASSQGLAGGYEQYF TGCGCCAGCAGCCAGGGACTAGCGGGGGGGTACGAGCAGTACTTC
. TRBJ2-7 TRBV20-1 . CSAEPLGLLYEQYF TGCAGTGCCGAGCCACTGGGACTCCTCTACGAGCAGTACTTC
. TRBJ2-4 TRBV12-3/TRBV12-4 few CASSLGGDLNIQYF TGTGCCAGCAGTTTGGGCGGGGACTTAAACATTCAGTACTTC
. TRBJ2-7 TRBV6-6 many CASSYSGEAYEQYF TGTGCCAGCAGTTACTCAGGGGAGGCCTACGAGCAGTACTTC
. TRBJ2-5 TRBV11-2 few CASSLNPQIGTQYF TGTGCCAGCAGCTTAAACCCCCAAATCGGGACCCAGTACTTC